This T cell receptor (beta chain) is drawn from a study of identical twins. A few counts support this clonotype. TCRdb processed the 5' RACE reads anew with MiXCR; each CDR3 protein has one entry. The table lists about 200,000 distinct CDR3 sequences, roughly 15% of them singletons. CDR3 length equals 16 residues. The germline V gene has CDR1 SGDLS and CDR2 YYNGEE. The trim removed 3 bases at V and 2 bases at J, leaving 6 bases unmatched. These records were also assigned to another study, of T cells expressing NK-cell markers. That publication notes: TCR beta repertoires came from sorted CD3+CD56+NKG2C+, CD3+CD56+NKG2C- and CD3+CD56-NKG2C+ T cells. HCMV seropositivity characterized most of the eight sequenced donors, and seronegativity one.

The gene calls are TRBV9 and TRBJ2-2; 8 bases are a match to TRBD1. The receptor was isolated from a woman between 18 and 29 years old in good health. Source material: CD8+ T cells sorted from blood. CDR3 protein: CASSAPGQANTGELFF. In DNA, the CDR3 is TGTGCCAGCAGCGCCCCGGGACAGGCAAACACCGGGGAGCTGTTTTTT. Full variable domain (missing parts from reference TRBV9 and TRBJ2-2): DSGVTQTPKHLITATGQRVTLRCSPRSGDLSVYWYQQSLDQGLQFLIQYYNGEERAKGNILERFSAQQFPDLHSELNLSSLELGDSALYFCASSAPGQANTGELFFGEGSRLTVL.